A single sample is the source of the 25 T cell receptor beta chains below, sequenced in a study of CD8+ T cells in alopecia areata. It was cDNA, reverse transcribed from extracted RNA, that served as the sequencing template. Repertoires were generated with immunoSEQ multiplex PCR, while TCRdb's copy carries only in-frame clones and drops some. The sample has 150,000 to 200,000 clones; about 60% are singletons. The sample here was CD4+ T cells sorted from blood, taken at week 0. The source of these receptors is a human donor with alopecia areata.

This clone was seen a handful of times. V is TRBV4-1 and J is TRBJ1-5; 9 positions match TRBD1. V trimming: 1 base; J trimming: 5 bases; junction bases outside the gene matches: 3. This CDR3 contains 15 residues. CDR1 and CDR2 (germline): MGHRA, YSYEKL. DNA for the CDR3: TGCGCCAGCAGCCAAGCACAGGGGGCTTATCAGCCCCAGCATTTT. It specifies CASSQAQGAYQPQHF.

V is TRBV5-6 and J is TRBJ2-1, with TRBD2 matching 8 bases. The CDR3 is made up of 16 amino acids. CDR1 and CDR2 from the germline V gene are SGHDT and YYEEEE. V shed 4 bases, J shed 4 bases, and the junction held 10 bases outside the gene matches. The CDR3 bases are TGTGCCAGCAGCCCAATTCAGCGGGGGCCTTACAATGAGCAGTTCTTC. It yields the protein CASSPIQRGPYNEQFF. The variable domain in full, with the rest retrieved from reference TRBV5-6 and TRBJ2-1, is DAGVTQSPTHLIKTRGQQVTLRCSPKSGHDTVSWYQQALGQGPQFIFQYYEEEERQRGNFPDRFSGHQFPNYSSELNVNALLLGDSALYLCASSPIQRGPYNEQFFGPGTRLTVL.

The chain links TRBV29-1 to TRBJ1-2; no definite D call. Trimming removed 3 bases at V and 7 bases at J, with 12 bases between. Germline CDR1 is SQVTM and CDR2 is ANQGSEA. CDR3 length: 12 residues. In DNA, the CDR3 is TGCAGCGTTGACCCGGCGGGTGCTGGCTACACCTTC. Residues: CSVDPAGAGYTF.

V usage is TRBV7-9 and J usage is TRBJ1-1; 7 nucleotides line up with TRBD1. V lost 2 bases and J lost 8; bases outside the gene matches: 17. There are 17 residues in the CDR3. Germline-derived CDR1 and CDR2 are SEHNR and FQNEAQ (reference sequence). The CDR3 loop is CASSLNPSTEQGREAFF. The CDR3 DNA follows: TGTGCCAGCAGCTTAAATCCCTCTACCGAACAGGGGAGAGAAGCTTTCTTT. Using reference TRBV7-9 and TRBJ1-1 for the parts outside the CDR3, the full variable domain is DTGVSQNPRHKITKRGQNVTFRCDPISEHNRLYWYRQTLGQGPEFLTYFQNEAQLEKSRLLSDRFSAERPKGSFSTLEIQRTEQGDSAMYLCASSLNPSTEQGREAFFGQGTRLTVV.

This chain uses TRBV29-1 with TRBJ1-1, with 8 bases lining up with TRBD1. Germline values: CDR1 SQVTM, CDR2 ANQGSEA. V lost 2 bases to trimming and J lost 8 bases; unmatched junction nucleotides: 4. The length of the CDR3 is 12 residues. The CDR3 sequence is CSVEWTGMEAFF. The CDR3 coding sequence is TGCAGCGTTGAATGGACAGGGATGGAAGCTTTCTTT.

This clone has only one observation. The CDR3 region is CASSLEGGRVPQHF. As DNA, the CDR3 is TGTGCCAGCAGCTTAGAGGGGGGAAGGGTGCCCCAGCATTTT. The gene calls are TRBV7-9 and TRBJ1-5; weak D call: TRBD1 (6 bases). Germline CDR1 reads SEHNR; CDR2 reads FQNEAQ (reference sequence). The CDR3 totals 14 residues. Between the trimmed V and J ends, which lost 1 base and 9 bases, there was a span of 13 bases.

The chain uses TRBV29-1 and TRBJ2-3; D might be TRBD1 (5 bases). Per germline, CDR1 SQVTM and CDR2 ANQGSEA. V shed 4 bases and J shed 7 bases, with 18 bases lying between them. The length of the CDR3 is 14 residues. CDR3 residues: CSVGGLTSENTQYF. The CDR3 coding sequence is TGCAGCGTTGGGGGCCTCACGTCGGAGAATACGCAGTATTTT.

The chain uses TRBV29-1 and TRBJ2-7, with D perhaps TRBD2 (6 bases). The CDR3 extends over 13 amino acids. Between the trimmed V and J ends, which lost 6 bases and 5 bases, there was a span of 17 bases. Germline V gene sequence: CDR1 SQVTM, CDR2 ANQGSEA. The CDR3 DNA is TGCAGCGTGCGGGGCAGGGTGTCTCACGAGCAGTACTTC. Its protein product is CSVRGRVSHEQYF.

This clone appeared a few times. The V and J genes are TRBV5-5 and TRBJ1-5; D is ambiguous. Trimming left V 0 bases short and J 6 bases short, with 10 bases between. There are 14 residues in the CDR3. Germline V gene data show CDR1 as SGHKS and CDR2 as YYEKEE (reference sequence). In DNA form, the CDR3 reads TGTGCCAGCAGCTTGGTAGGGCAGGTTCAGCCCCAGCATTTT. Protein sequence: CASSLVGQVQPQHF. Drawing the rest from reference TRBV5-5 and TRBJ1-5, the complete variable domain is DAGVTQSPTHLIKTRGQQVTLRCSPISGHKSVSWYQQVLGQGPQFIFQYYEKEERGRGNFPDRFSARQFPNYSSELNVNALLLGDSALYLCASSLVGQVQPQHFGDGTRLSIL.

As regards this clone: Other DNA sequences in this specimen translate into the identical CDR3. The chain recombines TRBV6-5 with TRBJ1-2, with D hard to call. Germline CDR1 is MNHEY and CDR2 is SVGAGI. CDR3 length equals 11 residues. Trimming pared 2 bases from V and 4 bases from J, leaving 2 bases between. CDR3 nucleotide sequence: TGTGCCAGCAGTTACGGCTATGGCTACACCTTC. Its translation: CASSYGYGYTF.

The DNA for the CDR3 is TGCGCCAGCAGCTTGGGGACAGGGAACACCGGGGAGCTGTTTTTT. It yields the protein CASSLGTGNTGELFF. This chain joins TRBV5-1 and TRBJ2-2; 7 nucleotides line up with TRBD1. The CDR3 is 15 residues long. V lost 0 bases to trimming and J lost 1 base; unmatched junction nucleotides: 0. The V gene's germline CDR1 is SGHRS and CDR2 YFSETQ.

This rearrangement joins TRBV2 to TRBJ2-3, with 7 bases fitting TRBD2. The germline V gene encodes CDR1 SNHLY and CDR2 FYNNEI. This CDR3 has 17 residues. V gave up 4 bases and J gave up 3 bases; unmatched junction bases: 13. DNA of the CDR3: TGTGCCAGCAGTGTGCGCCCGTGGTCTAGCGGAACAGATACGCAGTATTTT. The encoded protein is CASSVRPWSSGTDTQYF.

The chain employs TRBV4-1 and TRBJ2-7; no clear D gene. Germline values: CDR1 MGHRA, CDR2 YSYEKL. With 1 base removed from V and 4 bases from J, the gap between germline ends came to 8 bases. The CDR3 has 13 amino acids. This chain's CDR3 is CASSQVGAYEQYF. Written as DNA, the CDR3 is TGCGCCAGCAGCCAAGTCGGAGCATACGAGCAGTACTTC.

This rearrangement joins TRBV29-1 to TRBJ1-1, with a tentative D call TRBD1 (5 bases). The V gene's germline CDR1 is SQVTM and CDR2 ANQGSEA. V shed 7 bases and J shed 5 bases, with 20 bases lying between them. The CDR3 runs to 14 residues. CDR3 amino acids: CSGSGGNSRTEAFF. The CDR3 DNA is TGCAGCGGATCGGGGGGGAATAGTCGGACTGAAGCTTTCTTT.

The V gene is TRBV5-1, the J gene TRBJ1-2; 8 bases are a match to TRBD1. Germline V gene lookup returns CDR1 SGHRS and CDR2 YFSETQ. There are 16 residues in the CDR3. V shed 4 bases, J shed 3 bases, and the junction held 11 bases outside the gene matches. The DNA for the CDR3 is TGCGCCAGCAGCCCTCTTCAGGGGGCCATGGACTATGGCTACACCTTC. It is translated as CASSPLQGAMDYGYTF.

The chain is built from TRBV29-1 and TRBJ2-6; D may be TRBD1 (6 bases). The CDR3 runs 15 residues. The V gene's germline CDR1 is SQVTM and CDR2 ANQGSEA. Trimming pared 5 bases from V and 0 bases from J, leaving 11 bases between. CDR3 region: CSVSTGSSGANVLTF. The CDR3 DNA reads as TGCAGCGTTAGTACAGGGTCCTCTGGGGCCAACGTCCTGACTTTC.

This clone showed up just once. J is TRBJ1-4 and V is TRBV4-1, with a possible D match to TRBD1 (6 bases). Germline V gene lookup returns CDR1 MGHRA and CDR2 YSYEKL. The CDR3 has 11 amino acids. V lost 4 bases and J lost 11, with 8 bases in between. In nucleotides, the CDR3 is TGCGCCAGCAGCCTGCAGGGGAAACTGTTTTTT. It codes for CASSLQGKLFF.

The chain is built from TRBV18 and TRBJ1-6; 8 nucleotides line up with TRBD1. The CDR3 contains 18 residues. CDR1 and CDR2 (germline): KGHSH, LQKENI. Trimming removed 4 bases from V and 6 bases from J; junction bases left unmatched: 14. The CDR3 DNA reads as TGTGCCAGCTCACTCCGACAGGGGTGGAGTTCGGGTAATTCACCCCTCCACTTT. Translating gives CASSLRQGWSSGNSPLHF.

The rearrangement uses TRBV29-1 and TRBJ1-1; D perhaps matches TRBD1 (5 bases). The CDR3 covers 12 residues. The ends were cut back, 6 bases at V and 4 bases at J, with 12 bases in the middle. Germline lookup yields CDR1 SQVTM and CDR2 ANQGSEA. CDR3 DNA: TGCAGCGTCTACACAGGATCCACTGAAGCTTTCTTT. It encodes CSVYTGSTEAFF.

This clone has a single count. The chain uses TRBV30 and TRBJ2-4; unclear D gene. Looked up from germline, CDR1 is GTSNPN and CDR2 is SVGIG (reference sequence). The CDR3 extends over 15 amino acids. V lost 2 bases and J lost 9, with 20 bases in between. CDR3 sequence (DNA): TGTGCCTGGAGTCCAAACGTGGCTCCAAGTGGCATTCAGTACTTC. It is translated as CAWSPNVAPSGIQYF.

The chain links TRBV27 to TRBJ2-7, with a weak D call TRBD1 (6 bases). The CDR3 covers 15 residues. Per germline, CDR1 MNHEY and CDR2 SMNVEV (reference sequence). Trimming took 3 bases from V and 2 from J, leaving 14 bases between them. The CDR3 spells CASSFREQGTYEQYF. CDR3 coding DNA: TGTGCCAGCAGTTTTCGTGAACAGGGTACCTACGAGCAGTACTTC.

In its sample, this clone was seen a few times. The chain recombines TRBV6-5 with TRBJ2-7, with D perhaps given as TRBD1 or TRBD2 (5 bases each). Germline values: CDR1 MNHEY, CDR2 SVGAGI. The V and J ends lost 2 bases and 2 bases respectively, with 10 bases between them. The CDR3 is 14 residues long. Here the CDR3 DNA reads TGTGCCAGCAGTTACCGGGACGTGACCTACGAGCAGTACTTC. Protein sequence: CASSYRDVTYEQYF.

This chain connects TRBV6-5 to TRBJ2-7, with D possibly called TRBD1 or TRBD2 (5 bases each). The CDR3 runs to 13 residues. Germline CDR1 reads MNHEY; CDR2 reads SVGAGI. V lost 10 bases to trimming and J lost 2 bases, with 15 bases between them. This chain's CDR3 is CAIRGTFPYEQYF. In DNA, the CDR3 is TGTGCCATACGAGGGACCTTCCCCTACGAGCAGTACTTC.

J is TRBJ2-1 and V is TRBV14, with TRBD2 identical over 8 bases. After removal of 3 bases from V and 4 bases from J, the junction contained 5 bases not matched to a gene. The CDR3 is 15 amino acids. Germline CDR1 reads SGHDN; CDR2 reads FVKESK. CDR3 residues: CASSQGTRRYNEQFF. CDR3 in DNA: TGTGCCAGCAGCCAGGGGACTAGACGTTACAATGAGCAGTTCTTC.

The chain combines TRBV2 with TRBJ1-5, with 9 bases that match TRBD1. With 6 bases clipped from V and 6 bases from J, the junction kept 6 bases outside the gene matches. Germline V gives CDR1 SNHLY, CDR2 FYNNEI. This CDR3 comprises 14 residues. The chain's CDR3 is CASSSGTGSQPQHF. CDR3 in DNA: TGTGCCAGCAGCTCCGGGACAGGGAGTCAGCCCCAGCATTTT.